What follows is one T cell receptor beta chain and its context. Its cognate antigen is unknown. The repertoire was sequenced with immunoSEQ multiplex PCR; TCRdb's copy has only in-frame clones and lacks some. The sample holds about 68,000 clones, 80% to 95% seen once. The data originate from a study of T cell clones after liver transplantation. The V and J ends lost 3 bases and 2 bases respectively, with 12 bases between them. Looked up from germline, CDR1 is SGHAT and CDR2 is FQNNGV. The CDR3 spans 15 residues. Study-wide results and limits: The donor-reactive repertoire was only partly measurable in a couple of subjects, lacking donor cells. A larger donor-reactive than third-party decline suggested partial antigen-specific deletion.

The TCR comes from a human patient who received a liver transplant. Some T cells may trace back to the graft donor. The rearrangement links TRBV11-2 to TRBJ2-3; possible D gene TRBD2, 6 bases. The sequencing used CD4+ T cells from blood, collected about 25 months after liver transplant. CDR3 sequence reads: CASSFSTSDTDTQYF. Here the CDR3 DNA reads TGTGCCAGCAGCTTTTCGACTAGTGACACAGATACGCAGTATTTT.